The rows below give T cell receptor beta chains drawn from one sample of a study of shared clonotypes between healthy human individuals. The table came from immunoSEQ multiplex PCR; TCRdb's copy has only in-frame clones and leaves some out. The repertoire holds about 2.3 million clones, 93% seen once, with roughly 0.36% in the top ten. The sequenced sample was naive CD4+ T cells from PBMCs. These receptors were taken from a young man in good health. Some clones in this sample may be carry-over from other donors' samples. Both conserved end residues are part of each CDR3. Fields, in order: D gene, V gene, clone size, J gene, CDR3 protein, CDR3 DNA. D genes are given only for firm matches. The size of a clone is reported for some rows only, either as once, few or many, or as a class for expanded clones.

D gene: NA; V gene: TRBV2; clone size: NA; J gene: TRBJ1-2; CDR3 protein: CARSSGRTGYTF; CDR3 DNA: TGTGCCAGGTCATCGGGGAGAACGGGCTACACCTTC
D gene: TRBD1; V gene: TRBV18; clone size: once; J gene: TRBJ2-2; CDR3 protein: CASSALTGDTGELFF; CDR3 DNA: TGTGCCAGCTCAGCGTTGACAGGGGACACCGGGGAGCTGTTTTTT
D gene: NA; V gene: TRBV27; clone size: NA; J gene: TRBJ2-3; CDR3 protein: CASSYNKDTQYF; CDR3 DNA: TGTGCCAGCAGTTATAATAAAGATACGCAGTATTTT
D gene: TRBD1; V gene: TRBV28; clone size: NA; J gene: TRBJ1-1; CDR3 protein: CASRLSGRDRKGAEAFF; CDR3 DNA: TGTGCCAGCAGATTAAGCGGCCGGGACAGGAAAGGCGCTGAAGCTTTCTTT
D gene: NA; V gene: TRBV19; clone size: NA; J gene: TRBJ2-3; CDR3 protein: CATQKVGQPDTQYF; CDR3 DNA: TGTGCCACCCAAAAGGTCGGTCAGCCAGATACGCAGTATTTT
D gene: NA; V gene: TRBV28; clone size: NA; J gene: TRBJ1-2; CDR3 protein: CASQTTLPNYGYTF; CDR3 DNA: TGTGCCAGCCAGACTACTTTGCCCAACTATGGCTACACCTTC
D gene: TRBD2; V gene: TRBV2; clone size: NA; J gene: TRBJ2-5; CDR3 protein: CASSEILAGQETQYF; CDR3 DNA: TGTGCCAGCAGTGAAATTCTAGCGGGGCAAGAGACCCAGTACTTC
D gene: NA; V gene: TRBV27; clone size: NA; J gene: TRBJ2-2; CDR3 protein: CATRRTGELFF; CDR3 DNA: TGTGCCACCAGGAGAACCGGGGAGCTGTTTTTT
D gene: NA; V gene: TRBV19; clone size: NA; J gene: TRBJ1-5; CDR3 protein: CASSTLPVGQPQHF; CDR3 DNA: TGTGCCAGTAGTACCCTTCCCGTGGGTCAGCCCCAGCATTTT
D gene: NA; V gene: TRBV6-5; clone size: NA; J gene: TRBJ1-1; CDR3 protein: CASSNKRTEAFF; CDR3 DNA: TGTGCCAGCAGTAATAAGCGGACTGAAGCTTTCTTT
D gene: TRBD1; V gene: TRBV28; clone size: NA; J gene: TRBJ1-5; CDR3 protein: CASRTGGINQPQHF; CDR3 DNA: TGTGCCAGCAGGACAGGGGGGATCAATCAGCCCCAGCATTTT
D gene: TRBD2; V gene: TRBV5-4; clone size: NA; J gene: TRBJ2-1; CDR3 protein: CASSGSGSTYNEQFF; CDR3 DNA: TGTGCCAGCAGCGGAAGCGGGAGTACGTACAATGAGCAGTTCTTC
D gene: NA; V gene: TRBV6-4; clone size: NA; J gene: TRBJ2-2; CDR3 protein: CASSDRQNTGELFF; CDR3 DNA: TGTGCCAGCAGTGACCGACAGAACACCGGGGAGCTGTTTTTT
D gene: NA; V gene: TRBV5-1; clone size: NA; J gene: TRBJ2-4; CDR3 protein: CASSGGTPLAKNIQYF; CDR3 DNA: TGCGCCAGCAGCGGGGGGACTCCTCTAGCCAAAAACATTCAGTACTTC
D gene: NA; V gene: TRBV6-5; clone size: NA; J gene: TRBJ2-7; CDR3 protein: CASSYSSRTEQYF; CDR3 DNA: TGTGCCAGCAGTTACTCCTCACGGACCGAGCAGTACTTC
D gene: TRBD2; V gene: TRBV30; clone size: NA; J gene: TRBJ2-1; CDR3 protein: CAWSGTRGYNEQFF; CDR3 DNA: TGTGCCTGGTCCGGGACTAGGGGCTACAATGAGCAGTTCTTC
D gene: NA; V gene: TRBV6-1; clone size: NA; J gene: TRBJ2-7; CDR3 protein: CASNSPGHTYEQYF; CDR3 DNA: TGTGCCAGCAATTCACCGGGACACACCTACGAGCAGTACTTC
D gene: TRBD2; V gene: TRBV7-2; clone size: once; J gene: TRBJ2-7; CDR3 protein: CASSPSRTSWGFYEQYF; CDR3 DNA: TGTGCCAGCAGCCCTAGTCGGACTAGCTGGGGATTCTACGAGCAGTACTTC
D gene: NA; V gene: TRBV5-8; clone size: NA; J gene: TRBJ2-5; CDR3 protein: CASILTGSHPETQYF; CDR3 DNA: TGTGCCAGCATACTAACCGGGAGCCATCCGGAGACCCAGTACTTC
D gene: NA; V gene: TRBV5-1; clone size: NA; J gene: TRBJ2-7; CDR3 protein: CASSLDRWYEQYF; CDR3 DNA: TGCGCCAGCAGCTTGGATCGATGGTACGAGCAGTACTTC
D gene: NA; V gene: TRBV29-1; clone size: NA; J gene: TRBJ2-7; CDR3 protein: CSVAGLHSYEQYF; CDR3 DNA: TGCAGCGTTGCCGGACTCCACTCCTACGAGCAGTACTTC
D gene: NA; V gene: TRBV9; clone size: once; J gene: TRBJ2-7; CDR3 protein: CASSVLPGTGYEQYF; CDR3 DNA: TGTGCCAGCAGCGTACTCCCAGGGACGGGCTACGAGCAGTACTTC
D gene: TRBD2; V gene: TRBV19; clone size: NA; J gene: TRBJ2-1; CDR3 protein: CASSNPSGMAGDGPFF; CDR3 DNA: TGTGCCAGTAGTAACCCTAGCGGCATGGCCGGCGATGGTCCGTTCTTC
D gene: NA; V gene: TRBV7-3; clone size: NA; J gene: TRBJ2-3; CDR3 protein: CASRLRDRIGTDTQYF; CDR3 DNA: TGTGCCAGCAGGCTTCGGGACCGTATTGGCACAGATACGCAGTATTTT
D gene: NA; V gene: TRBV5-1; clone size: NA; J gene: TRBJ2-5; CDR3 protein: CASSFSHQETQYF; CDR3 DNA: TGCGCCAGCAGCTTCTCCCACCAAGAGACCCAGTACTTC
D gene: TRBD2; V gene: TRBV28; clone size: NA; J gene: TRBJ2-7; CDR3 protein: CASSFSGLAGERYEQYF; CDR3 DNA: TGTGCCAGCAGTTTCTCGGGACTAGCGGGAGAGAGGTACGAGCAGTACTTC
D gene: NA; V gene: TRBV7-3; clone size: once; J gene: TRBJ2-7; CDR3 protein: CASSNLNDEQYF; CDR3 DNA: TGTGCCAGCAGCAACCTAAATGACGAGCAGTACTTC
D gene: NA; V gene: TRBV18; clone size: NA; J gene: TRBJ2-6; CDR3 protein: CASSLYSSGANVLTF; CDR3 DNA: TGTGCCAGCTCACTCTATAGCTCTGGGGCCAACGTCCTGACTTTC
D gene: NA; V gene: TRBV7-2; clone size: NA; J gene: TRBJ2-1; CDR3 protein: CASSLYGGGEFF; CDR3 DNA: TGTGCCAGCAGCTTATACGGGGGCGGGGAGTTCTTC
D gene: TRBD2; V gene: TRBV9; clone size: NA; J gene: TRBJ2-2; CDR3 protein: CASSVDPLAGDTGELFF; CDR3 DNA: TGTGCCAGCAGCGTAGATCCCTTAGCGGGGGACACCGGGGAGCTGTTTTTT
D gene: NA; V gene: TRBV5-6; clone size: NA; J gene: TRBJ2-2; CDR3 protein: CASSLLSDIGGLFF; CDR3 DNA: TGTGCCAGCAGCTTGTTGTCTGACATCGGGGGGCTGTTTTTT
D gene: TRBD2; V gene: TRBV29-1; clone size: NA; J gene: TRBJ2-3; CDR3 protein: CSVSGTSGISDTQYF; CDR3 DNA: TGCAGCGTTTCCGGGACTAGCGGGATCTCAGATACGCAGTATTTT
D gene: NA; V gene: TRBV5-1; clone size: once; J gene: TRBJ2-7; CDR3 protein: CASSLEQLSSYEQYF; CDR3 DNA: TGCGCCAGCAGCTTGGAACAGTTGTCCTCCTACGAGCAGTACTTC
D gene: NA; V gene: TRBV5-1; clone size: NA; J gene: TRBJ2-1; CDR3 protein: CASSLGGSPNEQFF; CDR3 DNA: TGCGCCAGCAGCTTGGGAGGATCCCCCAATGAGCAGTTCTTC
D gene: TRBD1; V gene: TRBV11-2; clone size: NA; J gene: TRBJ1-6; CDR3 protein: CASSLRDRRTGGNSPLHF; CDR3 DNA: TGTGCCAGCAGCTTACGGGACCGACGGACAGGGGGTAATTCACCCCTCCACTTT
D gene: NA; V gene: TRBV30; clone size: NA; J gene: TRBJ2-5; CDR3 protein: CAWDPGPPWEQYF; CDR3 DNA: TGTGCCTGGGATCCGGGACCACCTTGGGAGCAGTACTTC
D gene: NA; V gene: TRBV7-7; clone size: NA; J gene: TRBJ2-3; CDR3 protein: CASSLDRGTDTQYF; CDR3 DNA: TGTGCCAGCAGCTTAGACAGAGGCACAGATACGCAGTATTTT
D gene: NA; V gene: TRBV28; clone size: NA; J gene: TRBJ2-7; CDR3 protein: CASSSRLAQYF; CDR3 DNA: TGTGCCAGCAGCTCCCGTTTGGCGCAGTACTTC
D gene: NA; V gene: TRBV28; clone size: NA; J gene: TRBJ1-2; CDR3 protein: CASSHSRRDYGYTF; CDR3 DNA: TGTGCCAGCAGCCACTCCAGGAGGGACTATGGCTACACCTTC
D gene: NA; V gene: TRBV6-5; clone size: NA; J gene: TRBJ1-1; CDR3 protein: CASSRVRDDETAFF; CDR3 DNA: TGTGCCAGCAGTAGGGTACGGGACGACGAAACAGCTTTCTTT
D gene: NA; V gene: TRBV5-4; clone size: NA; J gene: TRBJ2-2; CDR3 protein: CASSQGDTGELFF; CDR3 DNA: TGTGCCAGCAGCCAGGGAGACACCGGGGAGCTGTTTTTT
D gene: NA; V gene: TRBV6-1; clone size: NA; J gene: TRBJ1-2; CDR3 protein: CATQKEQNYGYTF; CDR3 DNA: TGTGCCACCCAAAAGGAGCAGAACTATGGCTACACCTTC
D gene: TRBD2; V gene: TRBV19; clone size: NA; J gene: TRBJ2-1; CDR3 protein: CASRGLAGGTYNEQFF; CDR3 DNA: TGTGCCAGTAGGGGACTAGCGGGAGGGACCTACAATGAGCAGTTCTTC
D gene: TRBD2; V gene: TRBV2; clone size: NA; J gene: TRBJ2-2; CDR3 protein: CASSLIAGENTGELFF; CDR3 DNA: TGTGCCAGCAGCCTCATAGCGGGAGAGAACACCGGGGAGCTGTTTTTT
D gene: NA; V gene: TRBV2; clone size: NA; J gene: TRBJ1-2; CDR3 protein: CASITGRPYGYTF; CDR3 DNA: TGTGCCAGCATCACCGGGCGGCCTTATGGCTACACCTTC
D gene: NA; V gene: TRBV4-1; clone size: NA; J gene: TRBJ1-1; CDR3 protein: CASSQDQRDTYRRDTEAFF; CDR3 DNA: TGCGCCAGCAGCCAAGATCAAAGGGACACCTACCGGAGGGACACTGAAGCTTTCTTT
D gene: NA; V gene: TRBV10-3; clone size: NA; J gene: TRBJ2-3; CDR3 protein: CATLQFLDTDTQYF; CDR3 DNA: TGTGCCACCCTCCAATTCCTGGACACAGATACGCAGTATTTT
D gene: TRBD1; V gene: TRBV7-2; clone size: NA; J gene: TRBJ2-7; CDR3 protein: CASSPGGLDYEQYF; CDR3 DNA: TGTGCCAGCAGCCCAGGGGGTTTGGACTACGAGCAGTACTTC
D gene: TRBD1; V gene: TRBV7-8; clone size: NA; J gene: TRBJ1-4; CDR3 protein: CASSPLAQGPRDETNEKLFF; CDR3 DNA: TGTGCCAGCAGCCCTCTCGCACAGGGGCCGCGGGACGAAACTAATGAAAAACTGTTTTTT
D gene: TRBD1; V gene: TRBV30; clone size: NA; J gene: TRBJ1-5; CDR3 protein: CAWAHKGAAPNQPQHF; CDR3 DNA: TGTGCCTGGGCCCATAAGGGGGCCGCCCCCAATCAGCCCCAGCATTTT
D gene: NA; V gene: TRBV7-9; clone size: NA; J gene: TRBJ1-5; CDR3 protein: CASRAAGSGVQPQHF; CDR3 DNA: TGTGCCAGCAGGGCGGCCGGGTCCGGTGTCCAGCCCCAGCATTTT
D gene: TRBD1; V gene: TRBV7-9; clone size: NA; J gene: TRBJ2-7; CDR3 protein: CASSLTQGISYEQYF; CDR3 DNA: TGTGCCAGCAGCTTAACACAGGGGATCTCCTACGAGCAGTACTTC
D gene: NA; V gene: TRBV2; clone size: NA; J gene: TRBJ1-3; CDR3 protein: CASSERQNFYSGNTIYF; CDR3 DNA: TGTGCCAGCAGTGAACGACAGAATTTTTACTCTGGAAACACCATATATTTT
D gene: NA; V gene: TRBV7-9; clone size: NA; J gene: TRBJ2-7; CDR3 protein: CASSLALGDEQYF; CDR3 DNA: TGTGCCAGCAGCTTAGCGCTGGGGGACGAGCAGTACTTC